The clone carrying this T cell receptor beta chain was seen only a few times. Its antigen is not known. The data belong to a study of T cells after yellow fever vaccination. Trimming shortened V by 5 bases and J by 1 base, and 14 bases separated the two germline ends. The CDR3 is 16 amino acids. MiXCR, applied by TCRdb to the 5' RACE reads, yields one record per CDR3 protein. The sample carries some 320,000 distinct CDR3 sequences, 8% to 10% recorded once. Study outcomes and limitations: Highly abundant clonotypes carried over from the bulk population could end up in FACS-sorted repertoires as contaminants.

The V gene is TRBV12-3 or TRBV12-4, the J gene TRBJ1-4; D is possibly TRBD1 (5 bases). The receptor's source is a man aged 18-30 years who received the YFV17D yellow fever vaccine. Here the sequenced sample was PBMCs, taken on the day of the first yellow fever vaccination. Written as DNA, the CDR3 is TGTGCCAGCAGTCCTATGTCAGGGAGAACTAATGAAAAACTGTTTTTT. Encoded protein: CASSPMSGRTNEKLFF.